This T cell receptor beta chain emerged from a study of control samples from healthy donors and cancer patients. The germline gives CDR1 MDHEN, CDR2 SYDVKM. Trimming removed 6 bases from V and 6 bases from J, with 20 bases in between. There are 15 residues in the CDR3. Data came from immunoSEQ multiplex PCR; TCRdb stores just in-frame clones and leaves some out. The sample shows some 67,000 clones, around 87% of them seen only once. The chain employs TRBV28 and TRBJ1-1; D perhaps matches TRBD1 (5 bases). The sample taken for sequencing was PBMCs. This TCR was sampled from a woman aged 50 to 65 with head and neck cancer. The CDR3 DNA reads as TGTGCCAGCAGCCCAGTGGGGGTCGCGATGGCTGAAGCTTTCTTT. Protein: CASSPVGVAMAEAFF.